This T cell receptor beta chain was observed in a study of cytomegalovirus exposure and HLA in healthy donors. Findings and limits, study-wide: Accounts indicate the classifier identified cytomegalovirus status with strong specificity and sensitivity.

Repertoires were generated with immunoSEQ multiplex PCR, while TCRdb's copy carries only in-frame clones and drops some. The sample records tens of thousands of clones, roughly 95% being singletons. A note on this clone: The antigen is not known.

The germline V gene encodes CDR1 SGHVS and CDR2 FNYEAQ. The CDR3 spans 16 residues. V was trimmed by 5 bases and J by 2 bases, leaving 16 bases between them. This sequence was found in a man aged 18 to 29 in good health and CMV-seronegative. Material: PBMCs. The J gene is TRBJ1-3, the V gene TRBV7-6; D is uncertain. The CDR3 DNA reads TGTGCCAGCAGCCCCCGAGGAGGGAGTGCTGGAAACACCATATATTTT. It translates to CASSPRGGSAGNTIYF.